The 27 T cell receptor beta chains below were found in one sample sequenced in a study of T cells in Graves' hyperthyroidism and ophthalmopathy. RNA transcripts provided the source from which TCR beta CDR3 regions were amplified. RT-PCR in the first round (using the HTBI primer set) targeted the TCR CDR3. TCRdb processed the multiplex PCR reads anew with MiXCR; each CDR3 protein has one entry. The data contain about 480,000 distinct CDR3 sequences, roughly 22% of them singletons. The sample was blood. The receptors come from an older woman with Graves' ophthalmopathy.

The sample holds one count of this clonotype. This chain connects TRBV30 to TRBJ1-5, with no clear D. The CDR3 extends over 16 amino acids. V lost 0 bases, J lost 2 bases, and 14 bases lay in between. Germline lookup yields CDR1 GTSNPN and CDR2 SVGIG (reference sequence). The CDR3: CAWSVREDVGNQPQHF. CDR3 DNA: TGTGCCTGGAGTGTCCGCGAGGACGTAGGCAATCAGCCCCAGCATTTT.

V gene TRBV5-1 combines with J gene TRBJ1-4; D is ambiguous. V lost 4 bases, J lost 3 bases, and 7 bases lay in between. The CDR3 contains 13 residues. The germline gives CDR1 SGHRS, CDR2 YFSETQ. CDR3 protein: CASSAGPNEKLFF. The CDR3 DNA follows: TGCGCCAGCAGCGCCGGGCCTAATGAAAAACTGTTTTTT.

In regard to this clonotype: The junction departs from germline at one end; a sequencing error may be responsible. The J gene is TRBJ1-1, the V gene TRBV19; D possibly corresponds to TRBD1 (5 bases). This CDR3 is built from 15 residues. Germline loops: CDR1 LNHDA, CDR2 SQIVND (reference sequence). The DNA of the CDR3 is TGTGCCAGTAGTACCACAGCGGGGGGGAACACTGAAGCTTCCTTT. This translates into CASSTTAGGNTEASF.

This clonotype was seen only a few times. This rearrangement joins TRBV9 to TRBJ1-3; perhaps TRBD1 as D (5 bases). The V end lost 2 bases, the J end lost 2 bases, and 8 bases lay between the germline ends. The CDR3 has 14 amino acids. Per germline, CDR1 SGDLS and CDR2 YYNGEE. CDR3 protein: CASSVGGAGNTIYF. CDR3 coding DNA: TGTGCCAGCAGCGTCGGAGGGGCTGGAAACACCATATATTTT.

The chain joins TRBV5-1 to TRBJ1-2; D remains ambiguous. The CDR3 totals 13 residues. Trimming took 4 bases from V and 3 from J, leaving 10 bases between them. CDR1 and CDR2 from the germline V gene are SGHRS and YFSETQ. The CDR3 DNA sequence: TGCGCCAGCAGCCGGGAGTCGGACTATGGCTACACCTTC. This gives the protein CASSRESDYGYTF.

Here the CDR3 DNA reads TGTGCCAGTAGTATAGGAGGTAGCGGGAGGGGCAATGAGCAGTTCTTC. As protein: CASSIGGSGRGNEQFF. V and J are TRBV19 and TRBJ2-1; TRBD2 matches 11 bases. CDR1 is LNHDA, CDR2 SQIVND, per germline (reference sequence). V was pared by 1 base and J by 6 bases, with 5 bases of the junction left unmatched. The CDR3 covers 16 residues.

This chain joins TRBV7-3 and TRBJ1-1; D is ambiguous. The CDR3 is made up of 13 amino acids. From germline, CDR1 is SGHTA and CDR2 FQGTGA. The V end lost 5 bases, the J end lost 2 bases, and 9 bases lay between the germline ends. Here the CDR3 reads CASSQRSNTEAFF. The CDR3 bases are TGTGCCAGCAGCCAACGGTCCAACACTGAAGCTTTCTTT.

The chain carries TRBV6-1 and TRBJ2-1, with 10 bases lining up with TRBD1. J gave up 4 bases and V 6 bases, and 6 bases lay outside the gene matches. Germline assignment: CDR1 MNHNS and CDR2 SASEGT. CDR3 size: 15 residues. The CDR3 sequence is CASRNDRGLYNEQFF. The CDR3 DNA follows: TGTGCCAGCAGAAATGACAGGGGGCTATACAATGAGCAGTTCTTC.

This chain links TRBV18 with TRBJ2-2; TRBD1 is a possible D gene (5 bases). Germline V CDR1 and CDR2: KGHSH, LQKENI. The CDR3 runs to 16 residues. V shed 3 bases and J shed 0 bases, with 11 bases lying between them. CDR3 sequence (DNA): TGTGCCAGCTCACCCGCCCAGGGTCCGAACACCGGGGAGCTGTTTTTT. Translating it yields CASSPAQGPNTGELFF.

The chain couples TRBV6-6 to TRBJ2-5; D assignment may be TRBD1 or TRBD2 (5 bases each). Trimming stripped 2 bases from V and 5 bases from J, with 18 bases between. The CDR3 contains 16 residues. CDR1 is MNHNY, CDR2 SVGAGI, per germline (reference sequence). The chain's CDR3 is CASSYIPPGSSETQYF. The CDR3 DNA reads as TGTGCCAGCAGTTACATCCCTCCAGGGTCTAGCGAGACCCAGTACTTC.

The chain recombines TRBV5-6 with TRBJ2-1; 10 nucleotides match TRBD1. CDR3 length: 14 residues. Germline V lookup: CDR1 SGHDT, CDR2 YYEEEE. V was clipped by 2 bases and J by 12 bases; unmatched bases: 8. The CDR3 protein is CASSFQGTGDLQFF. Written as DNA, the CDR3 is TGTGCCAGCAGCTTTCAAGGGACAGGGGATTTGCAGTTCTTC.

This clonotype has only a few counts. This rearrangement joins TRBV19 to TRBJ1-4, with D perhaps matching TRBD1 (5 bases). The V end was cut by 5 bases, the J end by 5 bases, with 12 bases between. The CDR3 has 14 amino acids. Germline V gives CDR1 LNHDA, CDR2 SQIVND (reference sequence). The CDR3 DNA reads TGTGCCAGTAGTCGGGGGGAGATGAATGAAAAACTGTTTTTT. This translates into CASSRGEMNEKLFF.

This clonotype was observed a handful of times. The J gene is TRBJ1-1, the V gene TRBV7-2; D possibly corresponds to TRBD1 (6 bases). Germline V gene sequence: CDR1 SGHTA, CDR2 FQGNSA. The CDR3 loop spans 14 amino acids. Trimming shortened V by 1 base and J by 11 bases, and 17 bases separated the two germline ends. The CDR3 DNA reads as TGTGCCAGCAGCTTAGAAGGGGGTCCAAAAGCTGCTTTCTTT. Translating gives CASSLEGGPKAAFF.

This chain joins TRBV6-6 and TRBJ2-7, with D perhaps TRBD2 (5 bases). With 2 bases removed from V and 3 bases from J, the gap between germline ends came to 11 bases. Germline lookup yields CDR1 MNHNY and CDR2 SVGAGI (reference sequence). This CDR3 has 14 residues. Here the CDR3 DNA reads TGTGCCAGCAGTTACAGGACGGACTTCTACGAGCAGTACTTC. It codes for CASSYRTDFYEQYF.

The chain links TRBV2 to TRBJ2-7; no clear D. This CDR3 region has 13 residues. CDR1 and CDR2 from the germline V gene are SNHLY and FYNNEI. Trimming pared 1 base from V and 2 bases from J, leaving 6 bases between. The CDR3 is CASSEGQPYEQYF. DNA of the CDR3: TGTGCCAGCAGTGAAGGGCAACCCTACGAGCAGTACTTC.

Turning to this clonotype: A much larger clone lies a single base off, so this may be a read error. V usage is TRBV7-2 and J usage is TRBJ2-5, with 8 bases matching TRBD2. The V segment lost 4 bases and the J segment 4 bases; nucleotides outside the gene matches: 2. This CDR3 region has 13 residues. Germline V gives CDR1 SGHTA, CDR2 FQGNSA. The CDR3 DNA reads as TGTGCCAGCAGCTACCTAGCGGGAGAGACCCAGTACTTC. It encodes CASSYLAGETQYF.

The rearrangement links TRBV6-1 to TRBJ2-2, with 13 positions matching TRBD2. Per the germline V gene, CDR1 is MNHNS and CDR2 is SASEGT. V was clipped by 11 bases and J by 4 bases; unmatched bases: 13. The CDR3 totals 17 residues. CDR3 sequence (DNA): TGTGCCGGTTCGTGGACTAGCGGGAGAAAGGCCACCGGGGAGCTGTTTTTT. Protein: CAGSWTSGRKATGELFF.

V and J are TRBV2 and TRBJ1-6, with no clear D. Germline V gene sequence: CDR1 SNHLY, CDR2 FYNNEI. The CDR3 sequence is 14 residues long. The ends were cut back, 8 bases at V and 10 bases at J, with 18 bases in the middle. The CDR3, as DNA: TGTGCCAGCTCTCCGGGCAGCCTGAACTCACCCCTCCACTTT. Translated: CASSPGSLNSPLHF.

The sample holds a few counts of this clonotype. The chain uses TRBV18 and TRBJ2-3, with a weak D call TRBD2 (5 bases). CDR3 length equals 14 residues. Germline lookup yields CDR1 KGHSH and CDR2 LQKENI. Trimming pared 4 bases from V and 4 bases from J, leaving 12 bases between. The CDR3 here is CASSLAQLADTQYF. The CDR3, as DNA: TGTGCCAGCTCACTAGCCCAACTAGCAGATACGCAGTATTTT.

The chain has TRBV10-1 and TRBJ1-2; perhaps TRBD1 as D (6 bases). This CDR3 spans 13 amino acids. Germline CDR1 reads WNHNN; CDR2 reads SYGVQD (reference sequence). V lost 6 bases, J lost 5 bases, and 13 bases lay in between. CDR3 nucleotide sequence: TGCGCCAGCAGCGCCGGGACAACTTATGGCTACACCTTC. It encodes CASSAGTTYGYTF.

As concerns this clonotype: This clone may be a read error of a much larger clone one base away. The genes are TRBV6-1 and TRBJ1-1, with TRBD1 as a possible D gene (5 bases). This CDR3 spans 12 amino acids. Germline lookup yields CDR1 MNHNS and CDR2 SASEGT. V was cut by 8 bases and J by 4 bases, with 11 bases left in between. The CDR3 region is CASLPGGTEAFF. DNA for the CDR3: TGTGCCAGCCTCCCGGGGGGCACTGAAGCTTTCTTT.

This clonotype has just a few counts. This chain links TRBV15 with TRBJ2-2; D not resolved. Germline V gene sequence: CDR1 LNHNV, CDR2 YYDKDF (reference sequence). This CDR3 region has 14 residues. The V and J ends lost 3 bases and 6 bases respectively, with 11 bases between them. The CDR3 protein is CATSRRGIAGELFF. The DNA of the CDR3 is TGTGCCACCAGCAGGCGTGGGATCGCCGGGGAGCTGTTTTTT.

CDR3 sequence: CAWEGGGGQPQHF. For the CDR3, the DNA is TGTGCCTGGGAGGGGGGAGGAGGACAGCCCCAGCATTTT. V gene TRBV30 combines with J gene TRBJ1-5, with D possibly being TRBD1 (6 bases). Trimming shortened V by 5 bases and J by 7 bases, and 15 bases separated the two germline ends. This CDR3 region has 13 residues. Germline values: CDR1 GTSNPN, CDR2 SVGIG (reference sequence). The full variable domain, its missing parts supplied by reference TRBV30 and TRBJ1-5, is SQTIHQWPATLVQPVGSPLSLECTVEGTSNPNLYWYRQAAGRGLQLLFYSVGIGQISSEVPQNLSASRPQDRQFILSSKKLLLSDSGFYLCAWEGGGGQPQHFGDGTRLSIL.

This chain joins TRBV6-5 and TRBJ1-4; possibly TRBD1 for D (6 bases). The CDR3 length is 15 residues. Germline CDR1 MNHEY, CDR2 SVGAGI. Trimming stripped 2 bases from V and 0 bases from J, with 7 bases between. As DNA, the CDR3 is TGTGCCAGCAGTTACGACAGGTCAACTAATGAAAAACTGTTTTTT. Translating it yields CASSYDRSTNEKLFF.

The rearrangement uses TRBV25-1 and TRBJ2-7; 7 nucleotides match TRBD1. Germline V CDR1 and CDR2: MGHDK, SYGVNS. CDR3 length: 12 residues. The junction had 2 bases not matched to a gene; V was cut back by 6 bases and J by 3 bases. CDR3 coding DNA: TGTGCCAGCAGGGGACAGTTCTACGAGCAGTACTTC. It codes for CASRGQFYEQYF.

This clonotype has just a few counts. The chain recombines TRBV7-3 with TRBJ2-2; TRBD2 might be the D (6 bases). Trimming cost V 0 bases and J 1 base, with 12 bases left between them. Germline values: CDR1 SGHTA, CDR2 FQGTGA. The CDR3 extends over 17 amino acids. In DNA form, the CDR3 reads TGTGCCAGCAGCTTAACTCGAGATAGCGGGAACACCGGGGAGCTGTTTTTT. Protein sequence: CASSLTRDSGNTGELFF.

The J gene is TRBJ2-5, the V gene TRBV20-1; the match to TRBD1 covers 9 bases. The CDR3 spans 13 residues. J was trimmed by 2 bases and V by 6 bases; bases with no gene match: 4. Germline loops: CDR1 DFQATT, CDR2 SNEGSKA (reference sequence). The CDR3 region has the DNA TGCAGTGCAAGGACAGGGGCGCAAGAGACCCAGTACTTC. Its protein product is CSARTGAQETQYF.